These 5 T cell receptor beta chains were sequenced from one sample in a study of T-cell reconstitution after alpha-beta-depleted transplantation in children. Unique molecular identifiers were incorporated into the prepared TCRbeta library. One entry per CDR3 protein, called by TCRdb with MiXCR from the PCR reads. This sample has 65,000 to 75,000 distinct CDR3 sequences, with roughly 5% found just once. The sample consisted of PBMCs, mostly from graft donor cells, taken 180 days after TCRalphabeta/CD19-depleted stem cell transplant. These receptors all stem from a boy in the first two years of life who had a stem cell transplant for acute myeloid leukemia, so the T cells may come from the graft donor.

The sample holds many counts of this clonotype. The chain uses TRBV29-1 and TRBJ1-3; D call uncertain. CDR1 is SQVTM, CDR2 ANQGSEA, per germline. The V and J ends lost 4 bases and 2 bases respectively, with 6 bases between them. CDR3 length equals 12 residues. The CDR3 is CSVGPPGNTIYF. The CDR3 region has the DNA TGCAGCGTTGGCCCTCCTGGAAACACCATATATTTT.

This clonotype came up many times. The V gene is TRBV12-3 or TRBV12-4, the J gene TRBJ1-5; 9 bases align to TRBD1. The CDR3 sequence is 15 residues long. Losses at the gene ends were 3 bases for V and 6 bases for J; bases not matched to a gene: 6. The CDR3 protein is CASSFSTGGGQPQHF. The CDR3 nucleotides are TGTGCCAGCAGTTTTAGCACAGGGGGCGGTCAGCCCCAGCATTTT.

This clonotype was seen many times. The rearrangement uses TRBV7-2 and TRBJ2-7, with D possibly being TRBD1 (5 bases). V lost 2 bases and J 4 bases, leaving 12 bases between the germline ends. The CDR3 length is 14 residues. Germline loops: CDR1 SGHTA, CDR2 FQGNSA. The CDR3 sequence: CASSLLGQWYEQYF. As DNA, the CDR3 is TGTGCCAGCAGCTTATTGGGGCAGTGGTACGAGCAGTACTTC.

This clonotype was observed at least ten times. The CDR3 DNA is TGTGCTAGTGGTTTGGGGGCAATGTCCGGGGGCAAGGATTCACCCCTCCACTTT. Protein sequence: CASGLGAMSGGKDSPLHF. V usage is TRBV12-5 and J usage is TRBJ1-6; D may be TRBD1 (6 bases). Looked up from germline, CDR1 is LGHNT and CDR2 is FRNRAP. The CDR3 runs 18 residues. Trimming took off 1 base at V and 8 bases at J, with 21 bases between the two ends.

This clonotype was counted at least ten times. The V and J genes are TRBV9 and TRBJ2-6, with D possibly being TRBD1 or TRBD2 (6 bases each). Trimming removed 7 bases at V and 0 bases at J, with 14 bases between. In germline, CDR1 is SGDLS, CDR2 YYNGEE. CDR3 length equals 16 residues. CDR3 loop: CASGLGGPSGANVLTF. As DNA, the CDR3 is TGTGCCAGCGGGCTGGGGGGCCCCTCTGGGGCCAACGTCCTGACTTTC.